This is a list of T cell receptor beta chains from one sample in a study of T-cell memory formation after mild COVID-19. From the 5' RACE reads, TCRdb called clonotypes with MiXCR, one entry per CDR3 protein. Of 300,000 to 350,000 distinct CDR3 sequences in the sample, approximately 15% were seen once. The sample comprised PBMCs or a T cell subset sorted from them (not recorded which). The receptors stem from a man aged 18 to 29 who had mild COVID-19 (a few samples of this study predate the infection). Cell type and time point are not known. The CDR3 runs from the conserved cysteine through the conserved F or W. The D gene is left open where the match is weak. Some rows mark clone size as missing; the rest say once, few, many or name a class of expanded clone.

j_gene | len | abundance | d_gene | v_gene | CDR3aa | CDR3nt
TRBJ2-3 | 16 | . | TRBD2 | TRBV4-2 | CASSPGLAGGVDTQYF | TGTGCCAGCAGCCCAGGACTAGCGGGGGGGGTAGATACGCAGTATTTT
TRBJ1-2 | 17 | few | . | TRBV4-3 | CASSQDQGAGRGSGYTF | TGCGCCAGCAGCCAAGACCAAGGCGCTGGTCGTGGCTCGGGCTACACCTTC
TRBJ2-2 | 15 | . | . | TRBV12-3/TRBV12-4 | CASSLGGGGPRELFF | TGTGCCAGCAGTTTGGGGGGAGGGGGGCCTCGGGAGCTGTTTTTT
TRBJ2-3 | 13 | . | . | TRBV7-3 | CASSLNSQDTQYF | TGTGCCAGCAGCTTAAACAGTCAGGATACGCAGTATTTT
TRBJ2-5 | 13 | few | . | TRBV6-5 | CASTTGTIQTQYF | TGTGCCAGCACCACGGGGACAATCCAGACCCAGTACTTC
TRBJ1-5 | 15 | . | TRBD1 | TRBV5-1 | CASSFARQGHQPQHF | TGCGCCAGCAGCTTTGCTCGACAGGGGCATCAGCCCCAGCATTTT
TRBJ1-3 | 16 | . | . | TRBV6-5 | CASSYSGLDSGNTIYF | TGTGCCAGCAGTTACTCAGGCCTCGACTCTGGAAACACCATATATTTT
TRBJ2-5 | 16 | . | TRBD2 | TRBV4-2 | CASSQERLAGLETQYF | TGTGCCAGCAGCCAAGAACGGCTAGCGGGGTTAGAGACCCAGTACTTC
TRBJ1-2 | 14 | . | . | TRBV20-1 | CSATDDTKLYGYTF | TGCAGTGCTACTGACGACACGAAACTTTATGGCTACACCTTC
TRBJ1-1 | 15 | . | TRBD1 | TRBV7-8 | CASSLAWTGSTEAFF | TGTGCCAGCAGCTTAGCTTGGACAGGGAGCACTGAAGCTTTCTTT
TRBJ2-5 | 11 | . | . | TRBV30 | CAWSVRETQYF | TGTGCCTGGAGTGTACGGGAGACCCAGTACTTC
TRBJ2-4 | 12 | many | . | TRBV11-2 | CASSSTGNIQYF | TGTGCCAGCAGCTCTACGGGGAACATTCAGTACTTC
TRBJ2-7 | 12 | many | . | TRBV12-3/TRBV12-4 | CASASDGDEQYF | TGTGCCAGCGCCTCGGACGGCGACGAGCAGTACTTC
TRBJ1-2 | 19 | few | . | TRBV7-2 | CASSLRGFGRSGRDRGYTF | TGTGCCAGCAGCTTAAGGGGGTTCGGGCGGAGCGGGCGTGATCGGGGCTACACCTTC
TRBJ2-1 | 14 | few | . | TRBV4-3 | CASSQVAGANEQFF | TGCGCCAGCAGCCAAGTTGCGGGGGCCAATGAGCAGTTCTTC
TRBJ1-1 | 14 | . | . | TRBV4-1 | CASSQVNRVVEAFF | TGCGCCAGCAGCCAAGTAAACAGGGTGGTTGAAGCTTTCTTT
TRBJ1-6 | 14 | . | . | TRBV6-5 | CASSQRNANSPLHF | TGTGCCAGCAGTCAACGAAATGCAAATTCACCCCTCCACTTT
TRBJ2-3 | 15 | few | . | TRBV21-1 | CASSKVRRGTDTQYF | TGTGCCAGCAGCAAAGTTCGGCGGGGCACAGATACGCAGTATTTT
TRBJ1-5 | 14 | . | TRBD1 | TRBV25-1 | CASSPTGMKQPQHF | TGTGCCAGCAGTCCGACAGGGATGAAACAGCCCCAGCATTTT
TRBJ2-5 | 11 | . | . | TRBV5-5 | CASTPGTAEYF | TGTGCCAGCACTCCTGGGACCGCTGAGTACTTC
TRBJ2-5 | 13 | . | TRBD1 | TRBV2 | CASSLTGAETQYF | TGTGCCAGCAGCCTGACAGGGGCAGAGACCCAGTACTTC
TRBJ1-2 | 14 | . | . | TRBV6-4 | CASRQTGTGYGYTF | TGTGCCAGCAGACAGACTGGGACGGGCTATGGCTACACCTTC
TRBJ1-3 | 14 | . | . | TRBV20-1 | CSARQDRSGNTIYF | TGCAGTGCTAGACAGGATCGCTCTGGAAACACCATATATTTT
TRBJ1-2 | 13 | . | . | TRBV7-9 | CASSLIGGSGYTF | TGTGCCAGCAGCTTGATCGGGGGTTCTGGCTACACCTTC
TRBJ1-5 | 17 | . | TRBD1 | TRBV6-2/TRBV6-3 | CASSLRTTGEGDQPQHF | TGTGCCAGCAGTCTACGAACCACAGGGGAGGGGGATCAGCCCCAGCATTTT
TRBJ2-3 | 14 | few | . | TRBV6-2/TRBV6-3 | CASSYSSLGDTQYF | TGTGCCAGCAGTTACTCGTCTCTGGGAGATACGCAGTATTTT
TRBJ2-1 | 14 | . | . | TRBV11-2 | CASSLVGAWNEQFF | TGTGCCAGCAGCTTAGTGGGAGCGTGGAATGAGCAGTTCTTC
TRBJ1-4 | 14 | . | . | TRBV7-9 | CASSWVAPNEKLFF | TGTGCCAGCAGCTGGGTTGCACCTAATGAAAAACTGTTTTTT
TRBJ1-5 | 14 | . | . | TRBV20-1 | CSALAGQRNQPQHF | TGCAGTGCTTTGGCGGGGCAGCGAAATCAGCCCCAGCATTTT
TRBJ2-1 | 16 | many | . | TRBV5-1 | CASSLAWAASYNEQFF | TGCGCCAGCAGCTTGGCATGGGCCGCCTCCTACAATGAGCAGTTCTTC
TRBJ2-5 | 15 | few | TRBD2 | TRBV7-9 | CASSLASSGQETQYF | TGTGCCAGCAGCTTAGCGTCTAGCGGTCAAGAGACCCAGTACTTC
TRBJ1-3 | 16 | . | . | TRBV3-1 | CASSQPTGSSGNTIYF | TGTGCCAGCAGCCAACCGACAGGCAGCTCTGGAAACACCATATATTTT
TRBJ2-1 | 15 | . | . | TRBV19 | CASSIDYSAYNEQFF | TGTGCCAGTAGTATCGACTATAGCGCCTACAATGAGCAGTTCTTC
TRBJ2-6 | 17 | few | . | TRBV4-3 | CASSRPPGRSGANVLTF | TGCGCCAGCAGCCGGCCCCCTGGGAGATCTGGGGCCAACGTCCTGACTTTC
TRBJ2-1 | 13 | . | . | TRBV30 | CAWSVRRGHEQFF | TGTGCCTGGAGTGTAAGGCGAGGTCATGAGCAGTTCTTC
TRBJ2-7 | 15 | . | . | TRBV20-1 | CSASLEGGTSYEQYF | TGCAGTGCTTCCCTAGAGGGCGGAACCTCCTACGAGCAGTACTTC
TRBJ1-6 | 14 | . | . | TRBV7-6 | CASSLGRFGSPLHF | TGTGCCAGCAGCTTAGGCAGGTTCGGCTCACCCCTCCACTTT
TRBJ2-7 | 15 | . | . | TRBV24-1 | CATSDFHGSSYEQYF | TGTGCCACCAGTGATTTCCACGGGAGTTCCTACGAGCAGTACTTC
TRBJ1-1 | 14 | . | TRBD1 | TRBV6-5 | CASSFDRGLTEAFF | TGTGCCAGCAGCTTCGACAGGGGGCTCACTGAAGCTTTCTTT
TRBJ2-2 | 15 | . | TRBD2 | TRBV20-1 | CSARDTGGRLGELFF | TGCAGTGCTAGAGACACGGGGGGTCGTCTCGGGGAGCTGTTTTTT
TRBJ1-6 | 16 | few | . | TRBV5-1 | CASSLGQGTYNSPLHF | TGCGCCAGCAGCTTGGGGCAGGGTACCTATAATTCACCCCTCCACTTT
TRBJ1-2 | 14 | . | . | TRBV6-5 | CASSYSYVNYGYTF | TGTGCCAGCAGTTACTCGTACGTTAACTATGGCTACACCTTC
TRBJ1-3 | 15 | few | . | TRBV4-3 | CASSQDLHSGNTIYF | TGCGCCAGCAGCCAAGATCTCCACTCTGGAAACACCATATATTTT
TRBJ1-2 | 14 | many | TRBD1 | TRBV6-5 | CASTLGGASYGYTF | TGTGCCAGCACTTTAGGGGGCGCGAGCTATGGCTACACCTTC
TRBJ1-4 | 16 | few | . | TRBV5-1 | CASSFGGSPWNEKLFF | TGCGCCAGCAGCTTTGGGGGGTCCCCATGGAATGAAAAACTGTTTTTT
TRBJ1-2 | 14 | many | . | TRBV5-1 | CASSLAGANYGYTF | TGCGCCAGCAGCTTGGCTGGAGCTAACTATGGCTACACCTTC
TRBJ2-5 | 15 | few | TRBD1 | TRBV2 | CASRFRQGSLETQYF | TGTGCCAGCAGATTTAGACAGGGGTCCTTGGAGACCCAGTACTTC
TRBJ2-3 | 17 | once | TRBD2 | TRBV7-8 | CASSPGRGAGGSDTQYF | TGTGCCAGCAGCCCGGGACGGGGAGCGGGGGGGTCAGATACGCAGTATTTT
TRBJ2-5 | 14 | few | . | TRBV18 | CASSPLSGQETQYF | TGTGCCAGCTCACCCCTCTCCGGCCAAGAGACCCAGTACTTC
TRBJ1-5 | 14 | . | . | TRBV6-5 | CASIPGGIWQPQHF | TGTGCCAGCATCCCGGGGGGTATTTGGCAGCCCCAGCATTTT
TRBJ2-1 | 15 | few | . | TRBV6-2/TRBV6-3 | CASREDSRPYNEQFF | TGTGCCAGCAGAGAGGACTCACGGCCCTACAATGAGCAGTTCTTC